What follows is one T cell receptor (beta chain) and its context. At least ten counts were recorded for this clone. The antigen it recognizes is unknown. Base qualities are not at hand, and no much larger clone is one base apart. This sample stems from a study of metastatic and nonmetastatic thyroid tumors (dated by TCRdb to about 2020). In terms of the full investigation: Repertoires from peripheral blood and from tumor or nodule tissue samples of malignant and benign thyroid patients were compared.

The library was produced with PCR. Data came from an Illumina HiSeq 4000. High-throughput sequencing was used to profile the TCR beta-chain CDR3 region of each patient. Processing in the source paper ran as follows. CDR3 differences across clinicopathological groups were used to build a classifier for discriminating distant-metastatic papillary thyroid cancer patients. To measure repertoire diversity the researchers used the Shannon index, while the Morisita-Horn index served to gauge how similar the tumor and blood repertoires were. TCRdb reprocessing: public reads trimmed at Q25 with fastp, clones called with MiXCR, in-frame beta chains kept. The V and J calls come from TCRdb's annotation, not from the publication. This sample has some 31,000 clones in its table, and approximately 15% of those were observed once. The ten biggest clones cover 6.9% of the sample. The germline V gene (reference sequence) supplies CDR1 SGHAT and CDR2 FQDESV. CDR3 length: 15 amino acids, cysteine to phenylalanine. Just CDR3 DNA is preserved here, 45 bases in frame from base 1. V loses 3 bases at its end and J loses 9 bases; junction bases beyond the gene matches: 8.

Overall study outcomes, separate from this receptor: In both blood and tumor samples, TCR beta diversity was reported to be significantly higher in malignant tumors than in benign nodules.

Before undergoing thyroid surgery, none of the patients had been given any kind of treatment. Using T-cell receptor beta sequencing, the study looked back at clinical samples from patients collected from about 2011 to 2019. Sequencing was carried out using blood. The V and J segments used are TRBV11-1 and TRBJ1-6, with TRBD1 matching 7 junction bases. This clonotype was sampled from a female donor with papillary thyroid cancer or a benign thyroid nodule (not recorded which). Some clones in this sample may be carry-over from other donors' samples. The CDR3 here reads CASSLSGQRSSPLHF. The sequence in DNA is TGTGCCAGCAGCTTGTCGGGACAGCGAAGTTCACCCCTCCACTTT.